The sequence of this T cell receptor beta chain was determined in a study of STAT5B mutations in CD4+ large granular lymphocyte leukemia (dated 2022 in TCRdb). Describing the broader study: Among healthy controls, the CDR3 'QG' motif was associated with a particular HLA allele. TCRbeta repertoires of CD4+ T-cell large granular lymphocyte leukemia patients were compared with those of healthy blood donors. Flow cytometry on FACSCanto II or FACSVerse showed that the purified fractions were more than 95% pure among lymphocytes.

As for this clone: Which antigen it targets is not known. Qualities for individual bases were not recorded, and no much larger clone is one base off.

Buffy coats from some 35 blood donors, supplied by the Finnish Red Cross blood service, were used as healthy controls. All TCR-sequenced material derived from peripheral blood: patient blood samples and healthy donor buffy coats. Peripheral blood mononuclear cells were isolated by Ficoll-Hypaque gradient centrifugation. Magnetic purification was used to isolate CD4+ cells from the buffy coats of the healthy controls. The Gentra Puregene Cell and Tissue kit was used for genomic DNA extraction, and quantification was performed on a Qubit 2.0 fluorometer. The germline V and J ends show losses of 6 bases and 5 bases respectively, and no gene match explains 8 bases of the junction. CDR3 length: 16 amino acids, cysteine to phenylalanine. Just CDR3 DNA is preserved here, 48 bases in frame from base 1. The germline V gene (reference sequence) yields MNHNY for CDR1 and SVGAGI for CDR2. TCRbeta rearrangements were sequenced from genomic DNA using the immunoSEQ assay at survey resolution. Regarding the original processing steps: In the TCR sequencing data, the smallest productive clonotype frequency that could be detected was 2.59 x 10-5. Analyses included only productive TCRbeta rearrangements, meaning complete and in-frame sequences. Sample clonality was computed as Simpson clonality in the immunoSEQ Analyzer version 3.0. Based on frequency, clones were grouped as very rare, small, medium, large (1-20%) or hyperexpanded (>20%). Generation probabilities were estimated with OLGA 1.2.3, V-gene circos plots were made with VDJtools, specificities were looked up in VDJdb, and CDR3 motifs were identified with GLIPH. Entries here come from immuneACCESS through TCRdb and include only in-frame sequences with V and J called. Some clones fail to appear in such tables; in the studies checked, an unresolved V gene covers under half of the shortfall, and the cause of the remainder is unknown. The V and J calls and clone size were taken over from that table, and D and trimming were inferred from the DNA. For this sample the table gives 20,000 to 25,000 clones, of which roughly 76% were detected only once. The ten largest clones add up to roughly 4% of the sample.

Beyond this particular receptor, the publication reports: CD4-sorted patient repertoires appeared more clonal than healthy CD4+ repertoires, and this difference persisted after removing the putative leukemic clones. The data were not HLA-matched, and the higher clonality in CD4+ T-LGLL than in CD8+ T-LGLL could be due to the relatively small sample size. TRBV06-family usage was enriched among the top patient clones (8/27) compared with healthy controls (2/35). Each patient's main leukemic clonotypes were private, but approximately 26% of these clonotypes showed up at low frequency in the non-leukemic repertoires of other patients.

Sequenced: CD4+ T cells from blood buffy coats. The TCR was taken from a human donor in good health. The chain couples TRBV6-6 to TRBJ2-2; the junction holds 11 bases that match TRBD1. CDR3 reads: CASRWDRGADTGELFF. The nucleotides are TGTGCCAGCAGGTGGGACAGGGGGGCTGATACCGGGGAGCTGTTTTTT.